This TCR beta chain was observed in a study of T-cell reconstitution after alpha-beta-depleted transplantation in children. The germline V gene encodes CDR1 SGHTA and CDR2 FQGNSA. V lost 2 bases to trimming and J lost 0 bases, with 10 bases between them. The length of the CDR3 is 16 residues. Findings of the study overall: Newly produced T cells mostly accounted for T-cell counts and diversity one year post-transplant. The origin of alpha-beta T cells about two months after transplant was reportedly several hundred expanded graft clones.

Unique molecular identifiers were built into the TCRbeta library. TCRdb independently ran MiXCR on the PCR reads; one entry per CDR3 protein. The data show around 700,000 distinct CDR3 sequences, approximately 14% seen once. As for this clonotype: What it binds is not known.

This TCR derives from a girl aged 2-9 years with congenital amegakaryocytic thrombocytopenia, due to receive a stem cell transplant. This chain links TRBV7-2 with TRBJ2-2; D perhaps matches TRBD2 (6 bases). This specimen was PBMCs, taken before TCRalphabeta/CD19-depleted stem cell transplant. In DNA, the CDR3 is TGTGCCAGCAGCTTAAATGGCGGGACGAACACCGGGGAGCTGTTTTTT. Translating gives CASSLNGGTNTGELFF.